The rows below give T cell receptor beta chains drawn from one sample of a study of Tregs in tolerant kidney transplant recipients. The method was immunoSEQ multiplex PCR; TCRdb's version includes in-frame clones alone and lacks a portion of them. The data show 90,000 to 150,000 clones, 85% to 95% seen once. Material: CD4+ T cells from blood. These receptors all come from a human donor in good health. CDR3s include the opening cysteine and the closing phenylalanine or tryptophan. D genes are given only for firm matches. Clone size is given for some rows only: seen once, a few or many times, or a class if the clone is expanded.

d_call	v_call	j_call	clone_size	cdr3_aa	cdr3_nt
TRBD1	TRBV11-2	TRBJ1-1	.	CASSPDRARTEAFF	TGTGCCAGCAGCCCAGACAGGGCGAGGACTGAAGCTTTCTTT
TRBD1	TRBV11-2	TRBJ1-1	.	CASSLRDRGPNTEAFF	TGTGCCAGCAGCCTCCGGGACAGGGGGCCGAACACTGAAGCTTTCTTT
TRBD1	TRBV5-1	TRBJ2-1	once	CASSQQGAGYNEQFF	TGCGCCAGCAGCCAACAGGGGGCGGGTTACAATGAGCAGTTCTTC
.	TRBV28	TRBJ1-2	.	CATRSTDWGYGYTF	TGTGCCACCAGATCGACGGACTGGGGCTATGGCTACACCTTC
.	TRBV19	TRBJ2-2	.	CASGELNTGELFF	TGTGCCAGCGGGGAGTTAAACACCGGGGAGCTGTTTTTT
.	TRBV15	TRBJ1-5	.	CATSRDSYQPQHF	TGTGCCACCAGCAGAGACAGTTATCAGCCCCAGCATTTT
.	TRBV20-1	TRBJ1-1	.	CSTGEDTEAFF	TGCAGCACCGGGGAGGACACTGAAGCTTTCTTT
.	TRBV10-1	TRBJ2-2	.	CASSESWGWDTGELFF	TGCGCCAGCAGTGAGTCATGGGGATGGGACACCGGGGAGCTGTTTTTT
.	TRBV14	TRBJ2-7	once	CASSQVSGRYEQYF	TGTGCCAGCAGCCAAGTAAGCGGACGTTACGAGCAGTACTTC
TRBD1	TRBV6-5	TRBJ1-2	.	CASSNDRGLDGYTF	TGTGCCAGCAGTAACGACAGGGGGCTAGATGGCTACACCTTC
.	TRBV19	TRBJ1-3	.	CASSGQSSGNTIYF	TGTGCCAGTAGTGGACAGAGCTCTGGAAACACCATATATTTT
.	TRBV2	TRBJ2-7	.	CASSDDGALDLYEQYF	TGTGCCAGCAGTGATGACGGGGCCCTAGACCTCTACGAGCAGTACTTC
.	TRBV2	TRBJ2-7	.	CATHLGGVGISYEQYF	TGTGCCACCCACCTTGGGGGTGTGGGAATTTCCTACGAGCAGTACTTC
.	TRBV2	TRBJ2-3	.	CASSEAPGASTDTQYF	TGTGCCAGCAGTGAAGCCCCAGGGGCGAGCACAGATACGCAGTATTTT
TRBD1	TRBV10-2	TRBJ1-2	.	CASSESTGNYGYTF	TGCGCCAGCAGTGAGTCGACAGGGAACTATGGCTACACCTTC
.	TRBV19	TRBJ2-5	.	CASSTQGQTQETQYF	TGTGCCAGTAGTACCCAGGGGCAGACCCAAGAGACCCAGTACTTC
.	TRBV2	TRBJ1-5	.	CASSERRNSNQPQHF	TGTGCCAGCAGTGAACGGCGTAATAGCAATCAGCCCCAGCATTTT
.	TRBV5-6	TRBJ1-1	.	CASSLASNTEAFF	TGTGCCAGCAGCTTGGCTTCGAACACTGAAGCTTTCTTT
.	TRBV6-6	TRBJ1-4	.	CASSYGGSSEKLFF	TGTGCCAGCAGTTACGGGGGGTCGTCGGAAAAACTGTTTTTT
.	TRBV20-1	TRBJ2-5	.	CSALGRETQYF	TGCAGTGCTCTGGGACGTGAGACCCAGTACTTC
TRBD1	TRBV14	TRBJ2-2	.	CASSLLGTGVTGELFF	TGTGCCAGCAGCCTCCTGGGGACAGGTGTCACCGGGGAGCTGTTTTTT
.	TRBV21-1	TRBJ2-3	.	CASRGTSTDTQYF	TGTGCCAGCAGGGGAACTAGCACAGATACGCAGTATTTT